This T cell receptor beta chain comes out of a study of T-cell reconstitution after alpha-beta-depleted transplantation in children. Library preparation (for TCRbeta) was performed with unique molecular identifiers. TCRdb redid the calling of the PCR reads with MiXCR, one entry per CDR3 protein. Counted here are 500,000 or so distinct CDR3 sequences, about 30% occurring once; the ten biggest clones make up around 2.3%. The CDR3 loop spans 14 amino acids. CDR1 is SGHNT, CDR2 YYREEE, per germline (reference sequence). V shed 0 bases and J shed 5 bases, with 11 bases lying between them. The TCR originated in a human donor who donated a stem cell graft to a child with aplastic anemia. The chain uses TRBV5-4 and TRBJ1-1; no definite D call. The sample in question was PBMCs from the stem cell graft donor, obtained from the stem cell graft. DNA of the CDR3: TGTGCCAGCAGCTTGGGAGGGAAACGGACTGAAGCTTTCTTT. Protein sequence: CASSLGGKRTEAFF.